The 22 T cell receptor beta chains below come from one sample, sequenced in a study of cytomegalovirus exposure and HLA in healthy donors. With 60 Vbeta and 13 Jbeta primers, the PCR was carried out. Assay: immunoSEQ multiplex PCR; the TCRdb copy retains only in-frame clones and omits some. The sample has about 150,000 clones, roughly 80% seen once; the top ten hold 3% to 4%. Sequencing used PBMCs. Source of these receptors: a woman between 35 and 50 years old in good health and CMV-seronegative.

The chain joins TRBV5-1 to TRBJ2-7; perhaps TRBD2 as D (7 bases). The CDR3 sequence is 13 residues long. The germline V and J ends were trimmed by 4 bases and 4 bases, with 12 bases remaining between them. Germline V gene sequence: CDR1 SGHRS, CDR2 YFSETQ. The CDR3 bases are TGCGCCAGCAGCCGGGGGGCAGGGTACGAGCAGTACTTC. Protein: CASSRGAGYEQYF.

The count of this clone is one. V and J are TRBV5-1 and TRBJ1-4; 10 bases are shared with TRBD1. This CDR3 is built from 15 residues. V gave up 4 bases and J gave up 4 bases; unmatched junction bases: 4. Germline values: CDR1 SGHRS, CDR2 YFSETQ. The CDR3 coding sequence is TGCGCCAGCAGCCCGGGGGACAGGGGTAATGAAAAACTGTTTTTT. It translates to CASSPGDRGNEKLFF. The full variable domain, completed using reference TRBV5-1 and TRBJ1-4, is KAGVTQTPRYLIKTRGQQVTLSCSPISGHRSVSWYQQTPGQGLQFLFEYFSETQRNKGNFPGRFSGRQFSNSRSEMNVSTLELGDSALYLCASSPGDRGNEKLFFGSGTQLSVL.

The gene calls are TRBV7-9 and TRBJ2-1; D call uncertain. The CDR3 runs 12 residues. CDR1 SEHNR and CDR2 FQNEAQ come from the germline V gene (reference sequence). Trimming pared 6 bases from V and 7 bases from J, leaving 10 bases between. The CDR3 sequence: CASSPPLNEQFF. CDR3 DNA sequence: TGTGCCAGCAGTCCTCCCCTGAATGAGCAGTTCTTC.

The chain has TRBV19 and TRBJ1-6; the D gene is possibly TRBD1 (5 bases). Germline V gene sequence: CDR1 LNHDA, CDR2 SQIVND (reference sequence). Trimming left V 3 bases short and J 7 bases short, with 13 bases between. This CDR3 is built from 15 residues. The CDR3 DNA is TGTGCCAGTAGTATCTCGGGGGGACGGAATTCACCCCTCCACTTT. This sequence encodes CASSISGGRNSPLHF.

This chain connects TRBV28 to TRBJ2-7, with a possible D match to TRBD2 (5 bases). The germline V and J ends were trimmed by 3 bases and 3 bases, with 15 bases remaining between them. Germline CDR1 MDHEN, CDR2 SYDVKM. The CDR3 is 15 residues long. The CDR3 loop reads CASSFEGGFLYEQYF. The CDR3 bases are TGTGCCAGCAGTTTCGAGGGTGGATTCCTCTACGAGCAGTACTTC.

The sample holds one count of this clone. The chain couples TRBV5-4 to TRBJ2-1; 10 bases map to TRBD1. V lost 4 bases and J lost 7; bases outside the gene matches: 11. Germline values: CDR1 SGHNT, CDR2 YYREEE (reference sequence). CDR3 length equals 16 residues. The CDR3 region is CASSTEVGQGGNEQFF. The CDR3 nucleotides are TGTGCCAGCAGCACGGAAGTCGGACAGGGGGGTAATGAGCAGTTCTTC.

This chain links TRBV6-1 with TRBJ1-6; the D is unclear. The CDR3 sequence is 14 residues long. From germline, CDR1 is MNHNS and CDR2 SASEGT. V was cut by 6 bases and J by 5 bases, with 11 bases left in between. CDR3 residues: CASSAYGNNSPLHF. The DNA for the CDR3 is TGTGCCAGCAGCGCCTACGGTAATAATTCACCCCTCCACTTT.

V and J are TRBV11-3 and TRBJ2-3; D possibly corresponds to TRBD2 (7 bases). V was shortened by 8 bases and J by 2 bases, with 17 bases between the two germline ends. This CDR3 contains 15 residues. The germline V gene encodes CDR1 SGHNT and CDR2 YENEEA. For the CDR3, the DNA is TGTGCCAGCCGCCGGGGGGCCCTTTCCACAGATACGCAGTATTTT. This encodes CASRRGALSTDTQYF. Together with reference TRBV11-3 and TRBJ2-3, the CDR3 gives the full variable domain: EAGVVQSPRYKIIEKKQPVAFWCNPISGHNTLYWYLQNLGQGPELLIRYENEEAVDDSQLPKDRFSAERLKGVDSTLKIQPAELGDSAVYLCASRRGALSTDTQYFGPGTRLTVL.

The CDR3 loop reads CASSLVPSEAFF. DNA for the CDR3: TGCGCCAGCAGCTTGGTTCCCAGTGAAGCTTTCTTT. This chain joins TRBV5-1 and TRBJ1-1; D call uncertain. Per germline, CDR1 SGHRS and CDR2 YFSETQ. The V and J ends lost 0 bases and 7 bases respectively, with 7 bases between them. The CDR3 is 12 residues long.

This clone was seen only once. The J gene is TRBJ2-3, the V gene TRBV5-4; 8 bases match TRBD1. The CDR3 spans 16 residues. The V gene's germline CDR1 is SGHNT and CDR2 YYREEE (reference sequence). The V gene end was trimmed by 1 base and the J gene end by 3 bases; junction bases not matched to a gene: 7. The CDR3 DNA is TGTGCCAGCAGCTTGCCGTCGGACAGGGTGACAGATACGCAGTATTTT. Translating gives CASSLPSDRVTDTQYF.

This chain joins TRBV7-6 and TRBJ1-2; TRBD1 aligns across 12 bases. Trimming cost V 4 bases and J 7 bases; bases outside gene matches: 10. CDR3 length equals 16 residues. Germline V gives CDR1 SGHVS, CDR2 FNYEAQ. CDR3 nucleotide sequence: TGTGCCAGCAGCTCCTATCCGGGACAGGGGGCAGGTGGCTACACCTTC. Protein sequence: CASSSYPGQGAGGYTF.

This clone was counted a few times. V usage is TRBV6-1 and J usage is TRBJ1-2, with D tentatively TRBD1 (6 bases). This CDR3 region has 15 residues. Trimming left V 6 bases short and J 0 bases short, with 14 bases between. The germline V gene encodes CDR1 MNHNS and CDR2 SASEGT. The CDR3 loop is CASRTAGESNYGYTF. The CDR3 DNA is TGTGCCAGCAGAACCGCAGGGGAATCTAACTATGGCTACACCTTC.

Here the CDR3 DNA reads TGTGCCAGCAGCCAAGAACAAAGGGGATCCGGGGGGTCCTATAATTCACCCCTCCACTTT. It translates to CASSQEQRGSGGSYNSPLHF. V is TRBV4-2 and J is TRBJ1-6; tentative D call: TRBD1 (5 bases). The CDR3 length is 20 residues. The germline V gene encodes CDR1 LGHNA and CDR2 YNFKEQ. V lost 0 bases and J 1 base, leaving 19 bases between the germline ends.

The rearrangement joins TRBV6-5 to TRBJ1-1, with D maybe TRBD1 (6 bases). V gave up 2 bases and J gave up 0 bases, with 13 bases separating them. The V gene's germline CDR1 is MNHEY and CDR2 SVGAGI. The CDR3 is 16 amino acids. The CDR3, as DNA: TGTGCCAGCAGTTACGGGACAAGTACAATGAACACTGAAGCTTTCTTT. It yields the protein CASSYGTSTMNTEAFF.

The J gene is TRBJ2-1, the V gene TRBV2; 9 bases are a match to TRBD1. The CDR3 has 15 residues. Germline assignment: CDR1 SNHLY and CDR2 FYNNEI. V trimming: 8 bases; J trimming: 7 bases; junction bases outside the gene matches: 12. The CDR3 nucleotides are TGTGCCAGCGCAGGTGGGACAGGGAAGTTAAATGAGCAGTTCTTC. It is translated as CASAGGTGKLNEQFF. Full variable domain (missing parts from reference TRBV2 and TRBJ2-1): EPEVTQTPSHQVTQMGQEVILRCVPISNHLYFYWYRQILGQKVEFLVSFYNNEISEKSEIFDDQFSVERPDGSNFTLKIRSTKLEDSAMYFCASAGGTGKLNEQFFGPGTRLTVL.

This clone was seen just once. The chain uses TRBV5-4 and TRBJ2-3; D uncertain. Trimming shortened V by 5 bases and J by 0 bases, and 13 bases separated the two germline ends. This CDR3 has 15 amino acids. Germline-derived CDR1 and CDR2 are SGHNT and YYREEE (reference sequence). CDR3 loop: CASSRSGSSTDTQYF. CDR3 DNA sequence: TGTGCCAGCAGTCGTTCGGGTTCTAGCACAGATACGCAGTATTTT. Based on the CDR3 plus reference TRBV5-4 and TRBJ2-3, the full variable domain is ETGVTQSPTHLIKTRGQQVTLRCSSQSGHNTVSWYQQALGQGPQFIFQYYREEENGRGNFPPRFSGLQFPNYSSELNVNALELDDSALYLCASSRSGSSTDTQYFGPGTRLTVL.

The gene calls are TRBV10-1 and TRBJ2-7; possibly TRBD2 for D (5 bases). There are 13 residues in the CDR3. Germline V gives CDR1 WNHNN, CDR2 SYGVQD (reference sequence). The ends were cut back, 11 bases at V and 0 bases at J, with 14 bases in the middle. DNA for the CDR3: TGCGCCCCCGGTCGGAGGAGCTCCTACGAGCAGTACTTC. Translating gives CAPGRRSSYEQYF.

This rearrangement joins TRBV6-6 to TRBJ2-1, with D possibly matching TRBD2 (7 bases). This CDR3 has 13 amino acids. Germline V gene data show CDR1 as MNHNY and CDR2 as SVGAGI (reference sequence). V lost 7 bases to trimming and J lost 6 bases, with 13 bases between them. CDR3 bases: TGTGCCAGCAAGGGGGGGGCCGGCAATGAGCAGTTCTTC. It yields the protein CASKGGAGNEQFF.

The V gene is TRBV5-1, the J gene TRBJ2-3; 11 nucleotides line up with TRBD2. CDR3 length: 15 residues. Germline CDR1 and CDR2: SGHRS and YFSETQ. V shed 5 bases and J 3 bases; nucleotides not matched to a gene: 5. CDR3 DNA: TGCGCCAGCAGAGTGGTAGCGGGGGGGACAGATACGCAGTATTTT. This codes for CASRVVAGGTDTQYF.

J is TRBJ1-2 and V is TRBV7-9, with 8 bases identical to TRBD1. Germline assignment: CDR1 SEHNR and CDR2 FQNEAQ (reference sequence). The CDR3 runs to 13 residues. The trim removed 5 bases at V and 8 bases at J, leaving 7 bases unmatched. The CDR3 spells CASSLQGARGYTF. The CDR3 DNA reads TGTGCCAGCAGCCTTCAGGGGGCGCGAGGCTACACCTTC.

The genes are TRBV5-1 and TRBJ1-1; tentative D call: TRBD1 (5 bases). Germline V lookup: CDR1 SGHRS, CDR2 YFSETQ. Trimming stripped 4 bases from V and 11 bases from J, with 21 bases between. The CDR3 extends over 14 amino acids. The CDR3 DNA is TGCGCCAGCAGCCCCTCCTTACGAAGCGGGGGGGCTTTCTTT. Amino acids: CASSPSLRSGGAFF.

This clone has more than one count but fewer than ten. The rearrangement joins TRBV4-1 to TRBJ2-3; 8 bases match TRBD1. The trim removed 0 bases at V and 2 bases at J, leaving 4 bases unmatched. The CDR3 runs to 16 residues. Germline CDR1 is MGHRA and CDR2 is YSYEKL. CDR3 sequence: CASSQDVTGVTDTQYF. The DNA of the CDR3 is TGCGCCAGCAGCCAAGATGTGACAGGGGTCACAGATACGCAGTATTTT.